The next 26 T cell receptor beta chains were all read from a single sample in a study of control samples from healthy donors and cancer patients. The assay was immunoSEQ multiplex PCR, and TCRdb's table has in-frame clones only and misses some. Of over 15,000 clones in the sample, approximately 80% were seen once. Sequenced sample: PBMCs. The receptor source for this set is a man older than 75 with head and neck cancer.

This clone has only one observation. The chain is built from TRBV6-2 or TRBV6-3 and TRBJ2-7, with 7 bases aligning to TRBD2. The CDR3 has 15 amino acids. Unmatched junction bases numbered 11, after V lost 7 bases and J lost 2 bases. Germline CDR1 and CDR2: MNHEY and SVGEGT. The DNA of the CDR3 is TGTGCCAGCAATTATGGGCTAGCGGCAACCTACGAGCAGTACTTC. The encoded protein is CASNYGLAATYEQYF.

By share of the sample, this clone is medium-sized. The CDR3 loop is CASSLVGTAGNTIYF. CDR3 sequence (DNA): TGCGCCAGCAGCTTGGTCGGGACGGCTGGAAACACCATATATTTT. The rearrangement joins TRBV5-1 to TRBJ1-3; tentatively, D is TRBD1 (5 bases). This CDR3 region has 15 residues. Trimming pared 0 bases from V and 2 bases from J, leaving 9 bases between. The germline gives CDR1 SGHRS, CDR2 YFSETQ.

The chain recombines TRBV10-3 with TRBJ1-1, with D unresolved. This CDR3 comprises 13 residues. V shed 10 bases and J shed 2 bases, with 14 bases lying between them. Germline V gene data show CDR1 as ENHRY and CDR2 as SYGVKD. The CDR3 DNA is TGTGCCACCCTCCGGGATCTAAACACTGAAGCTTTCTTT. It specifies CATLRDLNTEAFF.

The chain links TRBV27 to TRBJ1-5, with a tentative D call TRBD1 (5 bases). Trimming removed 6 bases from V and 5 bases from J, with 14 bases in between. Germline CDR1 is MNHEY and CDR2 is SMNVEV (reference sequence). The CDR3 covers 14 residues. CDR3 DNA: TGTGCCAGCAGCCTGGGGGGACTCCATCAGCCCCAGCATTTT. The encoded protein is CASSLGGLHQPQHF.

The chain recombines TRBV5-1 with TRBJ1-4; D call uncertain. This CDR3 spans 14 amino acids. V lost 0 bases to trimming and J lost 0 bases, with 3 bases between them. Germline V gene sequence: CDR1 SGHRS, CDR2 YFSETQ. CDR3 region: CASSLGSTNEKLFF. The CDR3 coding sequence is TGCGCCAGCAGCTTGGGCTCAACTAATGAAAAACTGTTTTTT.

The chain joins TRBV6-4 to TRBJ2-3; 9 bases are a match to TRBD2. The CDR3 length is 18 residues. Germline CDR1 MRHNA, CDR2 SNTAGT. The V segment lost 4 bases and the J segment 6 bases; nucleotides outside the gene matches: 17. As DNA, the CDR3 is TGTGCCAGCAGTGGCCCCTTTCGGCGGGAGGGTGAACTTGATACGCAGTATTTT. Its protein product is CASSGPFRREGELDTQYF.

The chain recombines TRBV6-2 or TRBV6-3 with TRBJ2-3; TRBD1 aligns across 7 bases. Germline values: CDR1 MNHEY, CDR2 SVGEGT. J was trimmed by 4 bases and V by 0 bases; bases with no gene match: 4. This CDR3 contains 15 residues. The CDR3 here is CASSYSQDRPDTQYF. CDR3 coding DNA: TGTGCCAGCAGTTACTCCCAGGACAGGCCAGATACGCAGTATTTT.

The chain is built from TRBV28 and TRBJ1-1; 10 bases fit TRBD1. V was clipped by 9 bases and J by 5 bases; unmatched bases: 9. Germline V CDR1 and CDR2: MDHEN, SYDVKM. There are 14 residues in the CDR3. Here the CDR3 DNA reads TGTGCCAGTACCTTGGACAGGGGGAGGACTGAAGCTTTCTTT. Its translation: CASTLDRGRTEAFF.

The J gene is TRBJ2-5, the V gene TRBV28, with 10 bases lining up with TRBD2. J gave up 5 bases and V 10 bases, and 16 bases lay outside the gene matches. The CDR3 runs to 16 residues. Germline CDR1 and CDR2: MDHEN and SYDVKM. CDR3 nucleotide sequence: TGTGCCACCACAGGGGGTCTAGCGGGAGTTTGGGAGACCCAGTACTTC. Protein: CATTGGLAGVWETQYF.

The chain joins TRBV2 to TRBJ2-2; TRBD2 agrees at 13 bases. V lost 1 base, J lost 5 bases, and 4 bases stayed unmatched. Germline CDR1 is SNHLY and CDR2 is FYNNEI. CDR3 length: 17 residues. CDR3 sequence reads: CASSEGTSGRGTGELFF. CDR3 DNA sequence: TGTGCCAGCAGTGAAGGGACTAGCGGGAGAGGAACCGGGGAGCTGTTTTTT.

This clone was seen a few times. This chain links TRBV6-5 with TRBJ2-3; no reliable D call. The CDR3 totals 14 residues. Trimming removed 0 bases from V and 1 base from J, with 5 bases in between. The germline CDR1 and CDR2 sequences are MNHEY and SVGAGI. CDR3 sequence (DNA): TGTGCCAGCAGTTACTCTTTGGGCACAGATACGCAGTATTTT. Its translation is CASSYSLGTDTQYF.

This sequence joins TRBV2 and TRBJ2-1; TRBD2 matches at 12 bases. The germline V gene encodes CDR1 SNHLY and CDR2 FYNNEI. The CDR3 runs to 13 residues. The V and J ends lost 6 bases and 16 bases, in that order; junction bases with no gene match: 10. DNA for the CDR3: TGTGCCAGCAGAGATCGACTAGCGGGAGATCAATTCTTC. This encodes CASRDRLAGDQFF.

The rearrangement links TRBV2 to TRBJ1-2; possible D gene TRBD1, 6 bases. V was clipped by 2 bases and J by 5 bases, with 9 bases between them. In germline, CDR1 is SNHLY, CDR2 FYNNEI. The CDR3 has 13 residues. As DNA, the CDR3 is TGTGCCAGCAGTGAAAGGACAGCTTATGGCTACACCTTC. This sequence encodes CASSERTAYGYTF.

The chain recombines TRBV6-4 with TRBJ1-6, with a weak D call TRBD1 (5 bases). The CDR3 has 15 residues. V was trimmed by 5 bases and J by 3 bases, leaving 11 bases between them. Germline CDR1 MRHNA, CDR2 SNTAGT. CDR3 region: CASSLDTRYNSPLHF. In DNA form, the CDR3 reads TGTGCCAGCAGTCTGGACACCCGCTATAATTCACCCCTCCACTTT.

The genes are TRBV10-2 and TRBJ2-2; TRBD2 matches 10 bases. V lost 10 bases and J lost 0; bases outside the gene matches: 8. CDR1 and CDR2 (germline): WSHSY, SAAADI. The CDR3 totals 16 residues. CDR3 in amino acids: CATSGLALANTGELFF. CDR3 nucleotides: TGCGCCACCTCGGGACTAGCGTTAGCGAACACCGGGGAGCTGTTTTTT.

The chain links TRBV6-4 to TRBJ1-3; D is ambiguous. Germline CDR1 and CDR2: MRHNA and SNTAGT. V lost 0 bases and J 1 base, leaving 10 bases between the germline ends. The CDR3 contains 16 residues. In DNA form, the CDR3 reads TGTGCCAGCAGTGACTCGAGGGTCATTTCTGGAAACACCATATATTTT. Its protein is CASSDSRVISGNTIYF.

This clone was observed a handful of times. The rearrangement links TRBV6-5 to TRBJ1-5; 9 nucleotides line up with TRBD1. Trimming at V came to 8 bases and at J to 6 bases, leaving 5 bases not matched to a gene. The CDR3 is 13 amino acids. CDR1 is MNHEY, CDR2 SVGAGI, per germline. CDR3 nucleotide sequence: TGTGCCAGCGCGGACAGGGGTGGTCAGCCCCAGCATTTT. This codes for CASADRGGQPQHF.

V and J are TRBV4-3 and TRBJ2-1; 11 positions agree with TRBD2. The CDR3 runs 17 residues. Germline loops: CDR1 LGHNA, CDR2 YSLEER. The ends lost 3 bases at V and 7 bases at J; junction bases unmatched: 11. This CDR3 is CASSHPGLAGGGNEQFF. The CDR3 bases are TGCGCCAGCAGCCACCCCGGCCTAGCGGGAGGAGGAAATGAGCAGTTCTTC.

The chain joins TRBV2 to TRBJ1-6; TRBD1 aligns across 9 bases. CDR3 size: 16 residues. Germline V gives CDR1 SNHLY, CDR2 FYNNEI. J gave up 1 base and V 6 bases, and 4 bases lay outside the gene matches. CDR3: CASRVGQGSYNSPLHF. In nucleotides, the CDR3 is TGTGCCAGCAGAGTGGGACAGGGTTCCTATAATTCACCCCTCCACTTT.

This chain joins TRBV5-6 and TRBJ2-7; the D gene is possibly TRBD2 (6 bases). V was pared by 1 base and J by 7 bases, with 18 bases between. This CDR3 is 15 amino acids long. Per the germline V gene, CDR1 is SGHDT and CDR2 is YYEEEE. This chain's CDR3 is CASSLNLEGRWEQYF. CDR3 sequence (DNA): TGTGCCAGCAGCTTGAATTTGGAGGGGAGGTGGGAGCAGTACTTC.

The chain employs TRBV7-8 and TRBJ2-3; the D is unclear. This CDR3 is 15 amino acids long. V was pared by 10 bases and J by 3 bases, with 20 bases between. CDR1 SGHVS and CDR2 FQNEAQ come from the germline V gene. CDR3 amino acids: CATERRQILTDTQYF. The CDR3 DNA reads as TGTGCCACCGAACGGAGACAAATTTTAACAGATACGCAGTATTTT.

The chain has TRBV19 and TRBJ2-5; TRBD1 aligns across 7 bases. The CDR3 is made up of 16 amino acids. From germline, CDR1 is LNHDA and CDR2 SQIVND (reference sequence). V was pared by 3 bases and J by 1 base, with 8 bases of the junction left unmatched. The DNA for the CDR3 is TGTGCCAGTAGTATCTTACCGGGACAGCCCCAAGAGACCCAGTACTTC. Amino acid sequence: CASSILPGQPQETQYF.

The CDR3: CASSWPQQGNTQYF. The CDR3 DNA reads TGTGCCAGCAGCTGGCCGCAACAGGGAAATACGCAGTATTTT. This rearrangement joins TRBV7-8 to TRBJ2-3, with D perhaps matching TRBD1 (6 bases). Germline-derived CDR1 and CDR2 are SGHVS and FQNEAQ. The CDR3 sequence is 14 residues long. V lost 4 bases, J lost 7 bases, and 15 bases lay in between.

This clone was counted a single time. This chain links TRBV9 with TRBJ2-1; D is unclear. This CDR3 region has 15 residues. Germline-derived CDR1 and CDR2 are SGDLS and YYNGEE. Trimming stripped 0 bases from V and 0 bases from J, with 7 bases between. The CDR3 region has the DNA TGTGCCAGCAGCGTAGTTGGAGACTCCTACAATGAGCAGTTCTTC. It encodes CASSVVGDSYNEQFF.

The chain recombines TRBV18 with TRBJ1-5, with a possible D match to TRBD1 (5 bases). With 6 bases removed from V and 3 bases from J, the gap between germline ends came to 12 bases. Germline V gene data show CDR1 as KGHSH and CDR2 as LQKENI. This CDR3 is 14 amino acids long. This chain's CDR3 is CASSPGQSNQPQHF. CDR3 in DNA: TGTGCCAGCTCCCCCGGACAATCCAATCAGCCCCAGCATTTT.

As concerns this clone: The sample contains more than one DNA sequence encoding this CDR3. The V call is TRBV5-1, the J call TRBJ1-5; possible D gene TRBD1, 6 bases. V was trimmed by 0 bases and J by 2 bases, leaving 9 bases between them. The CDR3 runs to 15 residues. Germline V gene sequence: CDR1 SGHRS, CDR2 YFSETQ. Here the CDR3 DNA reads TGCGCCAGCAGCTTGGCGCCAGGGGGCAATCAGCCCCAGCATTTT. Translation: CASSLAPGGNQPQHF.